Below, 28 T cell receptor beta chains from the same sample are listed, as sequenced in a study of blood T cell repertoires in COVID-19. Some clones are missing from TCRdb's copy, which holds only in-frame ones; the method was immunoSEQ multiplex PCR. This sample has approximately 150,000 clones; less than 90% occur once, and the top ten carry approximately 4%. What was sequenced was peripheral blood. The receptors were gathered from a woman aged 65 to 85 with acute or convalescent COVID-19.

V usage is TRBV19 and J usage is TRBJ1-2, with TRBD1 matching 9 bases. The CDR3 consists of 15 residues. Germline CDR1 and CDR2: LNHDA and SQIVND (reference sequence). V lost 6 bases and J lost 7; bases outside the gene matches: 12. The CDR3 nucleotides are TGTGCCAGTAGACGGAGCACAGGGGGCGCGGGTGGCTACACCTTC. It yields the protein CASRRSTGGAGGYTF.

V usage is TRBV19 and J usage is TRBJ2-1; 7 bases match TRBD1. The CDR3 loop spans 13 amino acids. The V segment lost 10 bases and the J segment 0 bases; nucleotides outside the gene matches: 3. Germline V gives CDR1 LNHDA, CDR2 SQIVND (reference sequence). The CDR3 loop reads CATRTGSYNEQFF. In nucleotides, the CDR3 is TGTGCCACGCGGACAGGCTCCTACAATGAGCAGTTCTTC.

The CDR3 loop reads CASSPQGQPYEQYF. The CDR3 nucleotides are TGTGCCAGCAGCCCCCAGGGACAGCCCTACGAGCAGTACTTC. The V call is TRBV7-3, the J call TRBJ2-7; 7 positions match TRBD1. Germline assignment: CDR1 SGHTA and CDR2 FQGTGA. V dropped 5 bases and J dropped 2; count of bases not matched to a gene: 6. The CDR3 totals 14 residues.

This chain links TRBV19 with TRBJ1-2, with D unresolved. The CDR3 has 15 residues. The germline V gene has CDR1 LNHDA and CDR2 SQIVND (reference sequence). Deletions cut 1 base from V and 0 bases from J, with 9 bases between. CDR3 loop: CASSIVSGTNYGYTF. The CDR3 DNA sequence: TGTGCCAGTAGTATAGTATCGGGAACTAACTATGGCTACACCTTC.

This chain uses TRBV11-2 with TRBJ2-7; 9 nucleotides agree with TRBD1. Germline-derived CDR1 and CDR2 are SGHAT and FQNNGV. V shed 5 bases, J shed 1 base, and the junction held 6 bases outside the gene matches. This CDR3 contains 15 residues. The CDR3, as DNA: TGTGCCAGCAGCCTGAGCGGGACAGGGTCCTACGAGCAGTACTTC. Its protein product is CASSLSGTGSYEQYF.

The V and J genes are TRBV7-3 and TRBJ2-1; tentatively, D is TRBD1 (5 bases). The germline gives CDR1 SGHTA, CDR2 FQGTGA. Trimming left V 5 bases short and J 6 bases short, with 23 bases between. The CDR3 contains 17 residues. The CDR3 DNA reads as TGTGCCAGCAGCCGACTGCAGGGTGGGATTGCAGGCAATGAGCAGTTCTTC. Encoded protein: CASSRLQGGIAGNEQFF. The full variable domain, rest sourced from reference TRBV7-3 and TRBJ2-1, is GAGVSQTPSNKVTEKGKYVELRCDPISGHTALYWYRQSLGQGPEFLIYFQGTGAADDSGLPNDRFFAVRPEGSVSTLKIQRTERGDSAVYLCASSRLQGGIAGNEQFFGPGTRLTVL.

The rearrangement uses TRBV6-5 and TRBJ2-6; D is possibly TRBD2 (5 bases). The CDR3 runs to 15 residues. Germline CDR1 and CDR2: MNHEY and SVGAGI. The V gene lost 2 bases and the J gene lost 0 bases, with 5 bases spanning the gap. CDR3 bases: TGTGCCAGCAGTTACGAGGGCTCTGGGGCCAACGTCCTGACTTTC. Translated: CASSYEGSGANVLTF.

This rearrangement joins TRBV5-4 to TRBJ1-1; D uncertain. This CDR3 has 17 residues. The germline gives CDR1 SGHNT, CDR2 YYREEE (reference sequence). The germline V and J ends were trimmed by 0 bases and 7 bases, with 22 bases remaining between them. CDR3 in DNA: TGTGCCAGCAGCTTGGTGGGGAAGCGGAGTGGTAAAGGTGAAGCTTTCTTT. Translation: CASSLVGKRSGKGEAFF. Filled out from reference TRBV5-4 and TRBJ1-1, the complete variable domain reads ETGVTQSPTHLIKTRGQQVTLRCSSQSGHNTVSWYQQALGQGPQFIFQYYREEENGRGNFPPRFSGLQFPNYSSELNVNALELDDSALYLCASSLVGKRSGKGEAFFGQGTRLTVV.

CDR3 sequence (DNA): TGTGCCAGCAGCCCTTCTTTGACAGGTTCCTACGAGCAGTACTTC. Translation: CASSPSLTGSYEQYF. The V and J genes are TRBV5-4 and TRBJ2-7; D is possibly TRBD1 (6 bases). The CDR3 has 15 residues. Trimming cost V 4 bases and J 1 base, with 15 bases left between them. The germline V gene has CDR1 SGHNT and CDR2 YYREEE (reference sequence).

The chain uses TRBV7-8 and TRBJ2-7; D is unresolved. Per germline, CDR1 SGHVS and CDR2 FQNEAQ. Trimming pared 5 bases from V and 0 bases from J, leaving 20 bases between. The length of the CDR3 is 17 residues. The CDR3, as DNA: TGTGCCAGCAGCGCTCCCGGGTCGCGGCTAAGCTCCTACGAGCAGTACTTC. Encoded protein: CASSAPGSRLSSYEQYF.

The chain carries TRBV4-1 and TRBJ2-5; TRBD1 aligns across 9 bases. The V segment lost 2 bases and the J segment 2 bases; nucleotides outside the gene matches: 6. The V gene's germline CDR1 is MGHRA and CDR2 YSYEKL. The CDR3 has 16 residues. CDR3 residues: CASSQTGGGRQETQYF. The CDR3 bases are TGCGCCAGCAGCCAAACAGGGGGCGGTAGACAAGAGACCCAGTACTTC.

The genes are TRBV10-3 and TRBJ1-1; unclear D gene. Between the trimmed V and J ends, which lost 0 bases and 9 bases, there was a span of 8 bases. CDR3 size: 12 residues. Germline-derived CDR1 and CDR2 are ENHRY and SYGVKD. The CDR3 loop reads CAISESERQAFF. CDR3 nucleotide sequence: TGTGCCATCAGTGAGTCTGAGAGGCAAGCTTTCTTT.

The chain has TRBV14 and TRBJ2-5, with 12 bases fitting TRBD1. Germline assignment: CDR1 SGHDN and CDR2 FVKESK. The CDR3 is made up of 15 amino acids. The V gene end was trimmed by 4 bases and the J gene end by 5 bases; junction bases not matched to a gene: 5. This CDR3 reads CASSPGTGGAETQYF. The DNA for the CDR3 is TGTGCCAGCAGCCCCGGGACAGGGGGCGCGGAGACCCAGTACTTC.

The rearrangement uses TRBV7-2 and TRBJ2-7; 10 bases align to TRBD2. Unmatched junction bases numbered 17, after V lost 5 bases and J lost 7 bases. This CDR3 contains 17 residues. Germline CDR1 SGHTA, CDR2 FQGNSA. The CDR3 sequence: CASSTNLVLAGNLEQYF. In DNA, the CDR3 is TGTGCCAGCAGCACTAATTTAGTACTAGCGGGAAATCTGGAGCAGTACTTC.

This rearrangement joins TRBV20-1 to TRBJ1-2, with 8 bases aligning to TRBD1. This CDR3 contains 14 residues. V shed 3 bases and J 7 bases; nucleotides not matched to a gene: 10. Germline V CDR1 and CDR2: DFQATT, SNEGSKA (reference sequence). Here the CDR3 DNA reads TGCAGTGCTAGTCCCTGGACAGGGTCGGTTGGCTACACCTTC. Translated: CSASPWTGSVGYTF.

This chain connects TRBV7-9 to TRBJ2-5, with 7 positions matching TRBD2. Germline V gene lookup returns CDR1 SEHNR and CDR2 FQNEAQ (reference sequence). V shed 4 bases and J 4 bases; nucleotides not matched to a gene: 9. This CDR3 region has 15 residues. The CDR3 loop reads CASSSRAGEGETQYF. The DNA of the CDR3 is TGTGCCAGCAGCTCCCGGGCGGGGGAGGGAGAGACCCAGTACTTC. The full variable domain, completed using reference TRBV7-9 and TRBJ2-5, is DTGVSQNPRHKITKRGQNVTFRCDPISEHNRLYWYRQTLGQGPEFLTYFQNEAQLEKSRLLSDRFSAERPKGSFSTLEIQRTEQGDSAMYLCASSSRAGEGETQYFGPGTRLLVL.

The chain couples TRBV5-1 to TRBJ1-1, with 11 positions matching TRBD1. Germline V CDR1 and CDR2: SGHRS, YFSETQ. The CDR3 runs to 15 residues. V shed 0 bases and J 5 bases; nucleotides not matched to a gene: 3. The CDR3 DNA is TGCGCCAGCAGCTTGGGGACAGGGGGCAGGACTGAAGCTTTCTTT. Encoded protein: CASSLGTGGRTEAFF.

This clone was detected once. The chain is built from TRBV27 and TRBJ2-1; 9 positions match TRBD2. The J segment lost 4 bases and the V segment lost 5 bases, leaving 9 bases of the junction unmatched. The CDR3 consists of 16 residues. CDR1 MNHEY and CDR2 SMNVEV come from the germline V gene (reference sequence). CDR3 protein: CASSPGLAYNYNEQFF. The CDR3 coding sequence is TGTGCCAGCAGTCCGGGACTAGCCTATAATTACAATGAGCAGTTCTTC.

The sample holds a few counts of this clone. The gene calls are TRBV5-1 and TRBJ2-7, with 7 bases that match TRBD1. The germline V gene has CDR1 SGHRS and CDR2 YFSETQ. CDR3 size: 15 residues. V lost 0 bases, J lost 3 bases, and 6 bases stayed unmatched. The CDR3 DNA follows: TGCGCCAGCAGCTTGGGAGCAGGGGGAATCTACGAGCAGTACTTC. Amino acid sequence: CASSLGAGGIYEQYF.

This clone was detected a few times. V and J are TRBV3-1 (or the pseudogene TRBV3-2) and TRBJ1-1; TRBD1 matches at 8 bases. Germline V lookup: CDR1 LGHDT, CDR2 YNNKEL (reference sequence). With 3 bases clipped from V and 7 bases from J, the junction kept 4 bases outside the gene matches. This CDR3 contains 13 residues. The CDR3 region has the DNA TGTGCCAGCAGCCAGCGACAGGGGTTTGAAGCTTTCTTT. It specifies CASSQRQGFEAFF.

This clone was observed a handful of times. The J gene is TRBJ1-1, the V gene TRBV4-2; no reliable D call. There are 14 residues in the CDR3. V was shortened by 7 bases and J by 4 bases, with 16 bases between the two germline ends. Germline CDR1 and CDR2: LGHNA and YNFKEQ. CDR3 amino acids: CASNQVPGSTEAFF. In nucleotides, the CDR3 is TGTGCCAGCAACCAGGTACCAGGAAGCACTGAAGCTTTCTTT.

The chain is built from TRBV30 and TRBJ2-1; no firm D call. This CDR3 comprises 15 residues. Between the trimmed V and J ends, which lost 0 bases and 0 bases, there was a span of 9 bases. Germline assignment: CDR1 GTSNPN and CDR2 SVGIG (reference sequence). The CDR3 reads CAWSVPESSYNEQFF. The CDR3 nucleotides are TGTGCCTGGAGTGTCCCCGAGAGCTCCTACAATGAGCAGTTCTTC.

This clone was seen a few times. The V gene is TRBV14, the J gene TRBJ2-7; a weak D match, TRBD1 (6 bases). Germline CDR1 reads SGHDN; CDR2 reads FVKESK. The CDR3 is 14 amino acids. V lost 1 base to trimming and J lost 2 bases, with 9 bases between them. CDR3 nucleotides: TGTGCCAGCAGCCAAGTGAACAGGGCCTACGAGCAGTACTTC. Amino acid sequence: CASSQVNRAYEQYF. Variable domain in full (rest from reference TRBV14 and TRBJ2-7): EAGVTQFPSHSVIEKGQTVTLRCDPISGHDNLYWYRRVMGKEIKFLLHFVKESKQDESGMPNNRFLAERTGGTYSTLKVQPAELEDSGVYFCASSQVNRAYEQYFGPGTRLTVT.

The chain combines TRBV4-3 with TRBJ2-7; TRBD1 is a possible D gene (6 bases). The germline V and J ends were trimmed by 3 bases and 1 base, with 10 bases remaining between them. CDR1 LGHNA and CDR2 YSLEER come from the germline V gene. The CDR3 runs 14 residues. The DNA of the CDR3 is TGCGCCAGCAGCCACCGGGACACTTCCTACGAGCAGTACTTC. Encoded protein: CASSHRDTSYEQYF.

The gene calls are TRBV5-1 and TRBJ1-2, with 8 bases identical to TRBD1. This CDR3 region has 14 residues. The germline V gene has CDR1 SGHRS and CDR2 YFSETQ. After removal of 1 base from V and 4 bases from J, the junction contained 3 bases not matched to a gene. CDR3 in amino acids: CASSLLTGGYGYTF. For the CDR3, the DNA is TGCGCCAGCAGCTTGTTAACAGGGGGCTATGGCTACACCTTC.

This chain links TRBV7-2 with TRBJ1-5; possible D gene TRBD1, 5 bases. V dropped 0 bases and J dropped 2 bases, with 5 bases sitting between them. Per germline, CDR1 SGHTA and CDR2 FQGNSA. The CDR3 is 14 amino acids. CDR3 region: CASSLATGNQPQHF. Here the CDR3 DNA reads TGTGCCAGCAGCTTAGCGACAGGCAATCAGCCCCAGCATTTT.

The V gene is TRBV10-3, the J gene TRBJ1-5, with TRBD1 matching over 9 bases. The length of the CDR3 is 14 residues. Germline V gene data show CDR1 as ENHRY and CDR2 as SYGVKD. V trimming: 9 bases; J trimming: 3 bases; junction bases outside the gene matches: 6. The CDR3 bases are TGTGCCATAAGGGGGACAGGGCACAATCAGCCCCAGCATTTT. Protein sequence: CAIRGTGHNQPQHF.

This chain uses TRBV7-2 with TRBJ1-2; 11 nucleotides agree with TRBD1. CDR1 SGHTA and CDR2 FQGNSA come from the germline V gene. V lost 5 bases to trimming and J lost 8 bases; unmatched junction nucleotides: 7. The CDR3 is 14 residues long. Here the CDR3 DNA reads TGTGCCAGCAGCCTGGGACAGGGGGAACGAGGCTACACCTTC. Amino acids: CASSLGQGERGYTF.